A selection of T cell receptor beta chains follows, all from one sample in a study of T cells in Graves' hyperthyroidism and ophthalmopathy. TCRdb reanalysed the multiplex PCR reads using MiXCR and keeps one entry per CDR3 protein. The sample lists some 250,000 distinct CDR3 sequences, roughly 14% occurring once. Sample: blood. These receptors came from a woman aged 40 to 55 with Graves' hyperthyroidism that later progressed to Graves' ophthalmopathy. Each CDR3 is given with its conserved first and last residue. The D gene is left open where the match is weak. The size field is filled for only some rows; it gives once, few, many or a size class.

d_gene	len	v_gene	j_gene	abundance	CDR3aa	CDR3nt
-	14	TRBV28	TRBJ2-7	many	CASSLFGVPYEQYF	TGTGCCAGCAGTTTATTTGGGGTCCCCTACGAGCAGTACTTC
-	14	TRBV5-1	TRBJ1-2	many	CASSLDSPLYGYTF	TGCGCCAGCAGCTTAGACAGTCCTCTCTATGGCTACACCTTC
-	12	TRBV28	TRBJ2-7	many	CASSYLLYEQYF	TGTGCCAGCAGTTATCTTTTATACGAGCAGTACTTC
-	14	TRBV11-3	TRBJ2-1	many	CASSPGGSYNEQFF	TGTGCCAGCAGCCCCGGGGGATCCTACAATGAGCAGTTCTTC
-	15	TRBV5-1	TRBJ1-1	many	CASSLQGTMNTEAFF	TGCGCCAGCAGCTTGCAGGGGACCATGAACACTGAAGCTTTCTTT
-	12	TRBV28	TRBJ2-7	many	CASSWITYEQYF	TGTGCCAGCAGTTGGATTACCTACGAGCAGTACTTC
TRBD1	16	TRBV6-1	TRBJ1-6	-	CASSEARWTGGSPLHF	TGTGCCAGCAGTGAAGCGCGGTGGACAGGGGGTTCACCCCTCCACTTT
-	13	TRBV27	TRBJ2-7	many	CASARRSSYEQYF	TGTGCCAGCGCCCGTAGAAGCTCCTACGAGCAGTACTTC
-	16	TRBV5-1	TRBJ2-2	many	CASSLGRTVDTGELFF	TGCGCCAGCAGCTTGGGTAGGACAGTTGACACCGGGGAGCTGTTTTTT
TRBD1	15	TRBV5-1	TRBJ1-1	many	CASSLDRGRRAEAFF	TGCGCCAGCAGCTTGGACAGGGGTCGTCGGGCTGAAGCTTTCTTT
-	15	TRBV19	TRBJ1-1	few	CASSISGGAYTEAFF	TGTGCCAGTAGTATTAGCGGGGGCGCTTACACTGAAGCTTTCTTT
TRBD2	15	TRBV28	TRBJ2-1	many	CASSLMTSGSNEQFF	TGTGCCAGCAGTTTAATGACTAGCGGGAGCAATGAGCAGTTCTTC
TRBD1	13	TRBV13	TRBJ1-1	many	CASSYGTGKMTFF	TGTGCCAGCAGCTACGGGACAGGGAAGATGACTTTCTTT
TRBD1	11	TRBV20-1	TRBJ1-2	-	CSYDRGYGYTF	TGCAGTTACGACAGGGGTTATGGCTACACCTTC
TRBD2	18	TRBV5-1	TRBJ2-1	many	CASSLGGLASHWADEQFF	TGCGCCAGCAGCTTGGGAGGACTAGCGTCTCATTGGGCGGATGAGCAGTTCTTC
TRBD2	17	TRBV15	TRBJ2-1	many	CATSRDRGGRFDNEQFF	TGTGCCACCAGCAGAGATCGCGGCGGGAGATTCGACAATGAGCAGTTCTTC
TRBD2	16	TRBV6-1	TRBJ2-1	many	CASSHKLAGVFNEQFF	TGTGCCAGCAGCCACAAACTAGCGGGAGTTTTTAATGAGCAGTTCTTC
-	13	TRBV7-2	TRBJ1-1	many	CASSLDQSGEAFF	TGTGCCAGCAGCTTAGACCAGAGCGGTGAAGCTTTCTTT
TRBD2	19	TRBV3-1	TRBJ2-4	many	CASSRLSGSGTFGKNIQYF	TGTGCCAGCAGCCGGCTTAGCGGGAGCGGCACTTTTGGCAAAAACATTCAGTACTTC
TRBD2	15	TRBV10-3	TRBJ2-7	many	CAIGIAGMSSYEQYF	TGTGCCATCGGAATAGCGGGTATGAGCTCCTACGAGCAGTACTTC
TRBD2	20	TRBV2	TRBJ2-3	many	CASTNPQGATSGSLEDTQYF	TGTGCCAGCACCAACCCACAGGGGGCGACTAGCGGGAGTCTTGAAGATACGCAGTATTTT
TRBD2	15	TRBV6-4	TRBJ2-3	few	CASSDSSGGADTQYF	TGTGCCAGCAGTGACTCGTCGGGAGGTGCAGATACGCAGTATTTT
-	16	TRBV5-6	TRBJ2-6	-	CASSLVGLSGANVLTF	TGTGCCAGCAGCTTGGTTGGTCTCTCTGGGGCCAACGTCCTGACTTTC
TRBD2	14	TRBV29-1	TRBJ2-7	many	CSARTSGNSYEQYF	TGCAGCGCCCGGACTAGCGGGAACTCCTACGAGCAGTACTTC
TRBD2	17	TRBV5-1	TRBJ2-2	many	CASSLSFAGVNTGELFF	TGCGCCAGCAGCTTGTCCTTCGCGGGAGTAAACACCGGGGAGCTGTTTTTT
-	12	TRBV29-1	TRBJ2-3	many	CSVEDNRDTQYF	TGCAGCGTTGAAGATAACAGGGATACGCAGTATTTT